One sample yielded the 5 T cell receptor beta chains listed below, sequenced in a study of beta chain features in type 1 diabetes. Antigens of these TCRs are unknown. The isolated RNA, all of it, was reverse transcribed, so expressed TCRB transcripts were what got sequenced. Profiled with immunoSEQ multiplex PCR; TCRdb holds only in-frame clones, not every one. The sample includes 300,000 to 350,000 clones, roughly 12% of them seen just once. Notes on the study in general: When Type 1 diabetes patients were examined, their TCRB CDR3s proved moderately but significantly shorter in all four CD4+ subsets.

The sequencing sample was made of naive CD4+ T cells from blood. The receptors here all came from a woman between 18 and 29 years old with type 1 diabetes.

The chain couples TRBV5-6 to TRBJ1-2; D remains unclear. The CDR3 loop spans 13 amino acids. Germline V lookup: CDR1 SGHDT, CDR2 YYEEEE. Trimming left V 3 bases short and J 4 bases short, with 10 bases between. CDR3 coding DNA: TGTGCCAGCAGCTCACCGGAGGGCTATGGCTACACCTTC. Its translation: CASSSPEGYGYTF.

In its sample, this clone was seen a few times. An end of the junction differs from the germline gene, which may be a read error. This rearrangement joins TRBV20-1 to TRBJ1-2; 7 nucleotides match TRBD1. This CDR3 has 11 amino acids. Germline V gene data show CDR1 as DFQATT and CDR2 as SNEGSKA (reference sequence). The CDR3 DNA is TGCAGTGCCAGGGGGTATGAGGACGCGAGCTTC. It specifies CSARGYEDASF.

This clone was found a few times. This chain uses TRBV15 with TRBJ1-2; 10 positions match TRBD1. The germline CDR1 and CDR2 sequences are LNHNV and YYDKDF (reference sequence). V dropped 5 bases and J dropped 6; count of bases not matched to a gene: 12. This CDR3 comprises 16 residues. The CDR3 here is CATSPSRQGAIHGYTF. In DNA, the CDR3 is TGTGCCACCAGCCCCTCCCGACAGGGGGCAATCCATGGCTACACCTTC.

This clone was counted only a few times. The chain is built from TRBV29-1 and TRBJ2-7, with D maybe TRBD2 (5 bases). Trimming pared 5 bases from V and 2 bases from J, leaving 7 bases between. The CDR3 consists of 11 residues. Germline V gives CDR1 SQVTM, CDR2 ANQGSEA. The CDR3 here is CSVTSPYEQYF. Written as DNA, the CDR3 is TGCAGCGTTACTAGTCCCTACGAGCAGTACTTC.

This chain connects TRBV4-1 to TRBJ2-5; tentative D call: TRBD2 (7 bases). The CDR3 has 15 amino acids. CDR1 MGHRA and CDR2 YSYEKL come from the germline V gene. V shed 2 bases and J shed 4 bases, with 14 bases lying between them. CDR3 bases: TGCGCCAGCAGCCAATGGGGGGGCGCCCCAGAGACCCAGTACTTC. It translates to CASSQWGGAPETQYF.